The 30 T cell receptor beta chains in this list originate from one sample, sequenced in a study of identical twins. In TCRdb, the 5' RACE reads were re-called with MiXCR into one record per CDR3 protein. Of 450,000 or so distinct CDR3 sequences listed, 20% to 25% are singletons. These same data were also listed under a study on T cells expressing NK-cell markers.

Sequenced sample: CD4+ T cells sorted from blood. These receptors all stem from a woman under 30 in good health.

V usage is TRBV18 and J usage is TRBJ2-1; 8 bases align to TRBD2. CDR3 size: 17 residues. V shed 4 bases, J shed 0 bases, and the junction held 8 bases outside the gene matches. From germline, CDR1 is KGHSH and CDR2 LQKENI. In DNA, the CDR3 is TGTGCCAGCTCACGCTATCAAGCGGGAGTCTCCTACAATGAGCAGTTCTTC. Translation: CASSRYQAGVSYNEQFF.

A few counts support this clonotype. This chain connects TRBV5-1 to TRBJ2-1; a possible D gene is TRBD2 (6 bases). This CDR3 region has 14 residues. V lost 4 bases and J lost 5, with 13 bases in between. Germline assignment: CDR1 SGHRS and CDR2 YFSETQ. CDR3 protein: CASSRSGNDNEQFF. The DNA of the CDR3 is TGCGCCAGCAGCCGTAGCGGCAACGACAATGAGCAGTTCTTC.

The chain is built from TRBV6-2 or TRBV6-3 and TRBJ1-6; D remains ambiguous. The germline V gene encodes CDR1 MNHEY and CDR2 SVGEGT. The CDR3 runs 14 residues. Trimming pared 0 bases from V and 7 bases from J, leaving 7 bases between. CDR3 in DNA: TGTGCCAGCAGTTACTCCAGGAGGAATTCACCCCTCCACTTT. Protein: CASSYSRRNSPLHF.

V usage is TRBV5-1 and J usage is TRBJ2-3; 11 bases line up with TRBD2. Germline V lookup: CDR1 SGHRS, CDR2 YFSETQ. The ends lost 1 base at V and 8 bases at J; junction bases unmatched: 3. The CDR3 spans 14 residues. This CDR3 is CASSLTSGSGTQYF. CDR3 sequence (DNA): TGCGCCAGCAGCTTGACTAGCGGGAGTGGTACGCAGTATTTT.

The rearrangement uses TRBV7-6 and TRBJ2-3; TRBD1 matches at 9 bases. The CDR3 is 16 residues long. The V and J ends lost 5 bases and 2 bases, in that order; junction bases with no gene match: 8. The germline V gene encodes CDR1 SGHVS and CDR2 FNYEAQ. Here the CDR3 DNA reads TGTGCCAGCAGCCCTCGGACAGGGGCCAACACAGATACGCAGTATTTT. Encoded protein: CASSPRTGANTDTQYF.

The chain links TRBV6-2 or TRBV6-3 to TRBJ2-7; D remains unclear. CDR1 is MNHEY, CDR2 SVGEGT, per germline. V was trimmed by 5 bases and J by 0 bases, leaving 20 bases between them. This CDR3 contains 17 residues. The CDR3 reads CASSGRRGILPSYEQYF. The CDR3 bases are TGTGCCAGCAGTGGCCGGAGAGGCATCCTTCCCTCCTACGAGCAGTACTTC.

CDR3 sequence reads: CASSLEASGSRLSYNEQFF. The CDR3 nucleotides read TGCGCCAGCAGCTTGGAGGCTAGCGGTTCTCGCCTCTCCTACAATGAGCAGTTCTTC. This sequence joins TRBV5-1 and TRBJ2-1; TRBD2 matches 7 bases. V shed 0 bases, J shed 0 bases, and the junction held 12 bases outside the gene matches. Germline assignment: CDR1 SGHRS and CDR2 YFSETQ. The CDR3 spans 19 residues.

This clonotype was observed a handful of times. This chain connects TRBV5-5 to TRBJ2-1; D is unresolved. The CDR3 is 15 residues long. The germline gives CDR1 SGHKS, CDR2 YYEKEE (reference sequence). V was trimmed by 5 bases and J by 3 bases, leaving 15 bases between them. As DNA, the CDR3 is TGTGCCAGCAGTTTTACTGGTACCGGCTACAATGAGCAGTTCTTC. It is translated as CASSFTGTGYNEQFF.

This clonotype was observed a handful of times. The chain has TRBV20-1 and TRBJ2-3, with TRBD2 as a possible D gene (5 bases). The CDR3 covers 12 residues. Germline CDR1 is DFQATT and CDR2 is SNEGSKA (reference sequence). V lost 5 bases, J lost 6 bases, and 12 bases lay in between. This CDR3 reads CSAVYGLDTQYF. CDR3 DNA sequence: TGCAGTGCTGTGTACGGACTGGATACGCAGTATTTT.

In its sample, this clonotype was seen a few times. The chain joins TRBV3-1 to TRBJ2-1; the D is unclear. CDR1 and CDR2 (germline): LGHDT, YNNKEL (reference sequence). Trimming took 1 base from V and 9 from J, leaving 10 bases between them. CDR3 length: 13 residues. The CDR3 protein is CASSQGFPGEQFF. CDR3 sequence (DNA): TGTGCCAGCAGCCAAGGTTTTCCCGGTGAGCAGTTCTTC.

In this sample, this clonotype turned up a few times. The rearrangement links TRBV9 to TRBJ1-5; D uncertain. Looked up from germline, CDR1 is SGDLS and CDR2 is YYNGEE. This CDR3 has 15 residues. V was pared by 0 bases and J by 5 bases, with 12 bases between. CDR3 DNA: TGTGCCAGCAGCGTAGGTTGGCAGACCGATCAGCCCCAGCATTTT. It encodes CASSVGWQTDQPQHF.

This chain joins TRBV29-1 and TRBJ2-3; possible D gene TRBD1, 6 bases. The V and J ends lost 1 base and 4 bases respectively, with 15 bases between them. This CDR3 contains 15 residues. The germline V gene has CDR1 SQVTM and CDR2 ANQGSEA. The CDR3 sequence is CSVEARGIVSDTQYF. The CDR3, as DNA: TGCAGCGTTGAAGCGAGGGGGATTGTGTCAGATACGCAGTATTTT.

This clonotype was seen a handful of times. The chain links TRBV29-1 to TRBJ2-1, with D perhaps given as TRBD1 or TRBD2 (5 bases each). V lost 5 bases and J lost 4, with 12 bases in between. This CDR3 is built from 13 residues. Germline V gene lookup returns CDR1 SQVTM and CDR2 ANQGSEA. The CDR3 nucleotides read TGCAGCGTTCGTACTAGGGGTTACAATGAGCAGTTCTTC. This translates into CSVRTRGYNEQFF.

V gene TRBV2 combines with J gene TRBJ2-3; 8 nucleotides agree with TRBD1. The CDR3 consists of 13 residues. Trimming at V came to 6 bases and at J to 7 bases, leaving 6 bases not matched to a gene. Per the germline V gene, CDR1 is SNHLY and CDR2 is FYNNEI. CDR3 sequence: CASRGQGANTQYF. In nucleotides, the CDR3 is TGTGCCAGCAGAGGACAGGGTGCTAATACGCAGTATTTT.

The rearrangement links TRBV6-1 to TRBJ1-1; the D is unclear. The CDR3 runs 12 residues. The V end was cut by 5 bases, the J end by 5 bases, with 9 bases between. The germline V gene encodes CDR1 MNHNS and CDR2 SASEGT. The CDR3 coding sequence is TGTGCCAGCAGTAGGATGTCAACTGAAGCTTTCTTT. It translates to CASSRMSTEAFF.

The chain employs TRBV20-1 and TRBJ1-5, with a tentative D call TRBD1 (6 bases). There are 13 residues in the CDR3. Germline assignment: CDR1 DFQATT and CDR2 SNEGSKA (reference sequence). Deletions cut 5 bases from V and 0 bases from J, with 8 bases between. CDR3 DNA: TGCAGTGCTTACAGGGATAGCAATCAGCCCCAGCATTTT. The encoded protein is CSAYRDSNQPQHF.

This chain uses TRBV5-1 with TRBJ2-7; possibly TRBD1 or TRBD2 for D (5 bases each). V was shortened by 7 bases and J by 2 bases, with 16 bases between the two germline ends. The CDR3 has 14 residues. CDR1 SGHRS and CDR2 YFSETQ come from the germline V gene. The CDR3 nucleotides read TGCGCCAGCGGGGCGGGTCGTTTCCCCTACGAGCAGTACTTC. Its protein product is CASGAGRFPYEQYF.

The genes are TRBV5-1 and TRBJ2-5; maybe TRBD1 (5 bases). V was trimmed by 1 base and J by 1 base, leaving 8 bases between them. The CDR3 runs to 14 residues. From germline, CDR1 is SGHRS and CDR2 YFSETQ. CDR3 nucleotides: TGCGCCAGCAGCTTGTTTGACAGCCAAGAGACCCAGTACTTC. Translation gives CASSLFDSQETQYF.

This clonotype has just a few counts. The chain recombines TRBV11-3 with TRBJ2-7, with D perhaps matching TRBD1 or TRBD2 (5 bases each). V gave up 0 bases and J gave up 0 bases, with 9 bases separating them. The CDR3 runs to 15 residues. CDR1 is SGHNT and CDR2 is YENEEA in the germline V gene. CDR3 DNA: TGTGCCAGCAGCTTAGACGGGGCCGACTCCTACGAGCAGTACTTC. Its translation is CASSLDGADSYEQYF. Complete variable domain (other parts from reference TRBV11-3 and TRBJ2-7): EAGVVQSPRYKIIEKKQPVAFWCNPISGHNTLYWYLQNLGQGPELLIRYENEEAVDDSQLPKDRFSAERLKGVDSTLKIQPAELGDSAVYLCASSLDGADSYEQYFGPGTRLTVT.

Only a few counts were recorded for this clonotype. The chain is built from TRBV6-6 and TRBJ2-7; D unresolved. Trimming took off 0 bases at V and 5 bases at J, with 8 bases between the two ends. The germline V gene encodes CDR1 MNHNY and CDR2 SVGAGI (reference sequence). The CDR3 has 13 residues. CDR3 coding DNA: TGTGCCAGCAGTTACTCCTTCGACCACGAGCAGTACTTC. This codes for CASSYSFDHEQYF.

This clonotype has a handful of counts. This chain uses TRBV5-1 with TRBJ1-6; tentatively, D is TRBD1 (5 bases). Germline CDR1 and CDR2: SGHRS and YFSETQ. Trimming removed 3 bases at V and 7 bases at J, with 8 bases between. The CDR3 extends over 13 amino acids. CDR3 DNA: TGCGCCAGCAGCTATGACAGAAATTCACCCCTCCACTTT. Translation: CASSYDRNSPLHF. Filled out from reference TRBV5-1 and TRBJ1-6, the complete variable domain reads KAGVTQTPRYLIKTRGQQVTLSCSPISGHRSVSWYQQTPGQGLQFLFEYFSETQRNKGNFPGRFSGRQFSNSRSEMNVSTLELGDSALYLCASSYDRNSPLHFGNGTRLTVT.

In its sample, this clonotype was seen a few times. The chain carries TRBV7-3 and TRBJ2-5, with D unclear. The V end was cut by 1 base, the J end by 2 bases, with 14 bases between. The CDR3 is 16 residues long. Germline CDR1 and CDR2: SGHTA and FQGTGA. In nucleotides, the CDR3 is TGTGCCAGCAGCTTAAACCACAGAGGATTACAAGAGACCCAGTACTTC. Amino acids: CASSLNHRGLQETQYF.

The chain has TRBV15 and TRBJ2-7; D is ambiguous. The CDR3 has 14 amino acids. Germline CDR1 is LNHNV and CDR2 is YYDKDF (reference sequence). Trimming pared 6 bases from V and 0 bases from J, leaving 12 bases between. As DNA, the CDR3 is TGTGCCACCAGTAGTCTACGTAGCTCCTACGAGCAGTACTTC. This sequence encodes CATSSLRSSYEQYF. The variable domain in full, completed from reference TRBV15 and TRBJ2-7, reads DAMVIQNPRYQVTQFGKPVTLSCSQTLNHNVMYWYQQKSSQAPKLLFHYYDKDFNNEADTPDNFQSRRPNTSFCFLDIRSPGLGDTAMYLCATSSLRSSYEQYFGPGTRLTVT.

This clonotype came up a few times. J is TRBJ1-5 and V is TRBV9; D not resolved. CDR3 length equals 14 residues. Trimming shortened V by 4 bases and J by 2 bases, and 10 bases separated the two germline ends. Germline V lookup: CDR1 SGDLS, CDR2 YYNGEE. The CDR3 bases are TGTGCCAGCAGCCCAACTTCGGGCAATCAGCCCCAGCATTTT. This gives the protein CASSPTSGNQPQHF.

This clonotype was observed a handful of times. The chain is built from TRBV15 and TRBJ2-7; TRBD1 matches 8 bases. In germline, CDR1 is LNHNV, CDR2 YYDKDF (reference sequence). The CDR3 extends over 15 amino acids. V trimming: 0 bases; J trimming: 3 bases; junction bases outside the gene matches: 4. The CDR3, as DNA: TGTGCCACCAGCAGAGATAACAGGGGGTTCTACGAGCAGTACTTC. Translated, it gives CATSRDNRGFYEQYF.

The chain recombines TRBV19 with TRBJ1-5, with D hard to call. Germline CDR1 is LNHDA and CDR2 is SQIVND (reference sequence). The ends were cut back, 3 bases at V and 4 bases at J, with 10 bases in the middle. The length of the CDR3 is 14 residues. The CDR3 reads CASSIWTVNQPQHF. In DNA, the CDR3 is TGTGCCAGTAGTATTTGGACTGTTAATCAGCCCCAGCATTTT.

CDR3 residues: CSASRGSDSPLHF. The DNA for the CDR3 is TGCAGTGCTAGTCGCGGGAGCGATTCACCCCTCCACTTT. The V gene is TRBV20-1, the J gene TRBJ1-6; D gene unclear. Trimming left V 3 bases short and J 8 bases short, with 11 bases between. This CDR3 region has 13 residues. The germline V gene has CDR1 DFQATT and CDR2 SNEGSKA (reference sequence).

The V gene is TRBV28, the J gene TRBJ2-3; D is uncertain. This CDR3 has 15 amino acids. The germline CDR1 and CDR2 sequences are MDHEN and SYDVKM. V lost 5 bases and J 1 base, leaving 13 bases between the germline ends. In nucleotides, the CDR3 is TGTGCCAGCAGTCCTCTGGGAATCCGCACAGATACGCAGTATTTT. Translated, it gives CASSPLGIRTDTQYF.

This clonotype has only a few counts. This rearrangement joins TRBV15 to TRBJ1-4; maybe TRBD1 (5 bases). The V and J ends lost 2 bases and 6 bases respectively, with 13 bases between them. The CDR3 totals 15 residues. Germline V gene data show CDR1 as LNHNV and CDR2 as YYDKDF (reference sequence). DNA of the CDR3: TGTGCCACCAGCAGAACCTCCGGCAGGGATGAAAAACTGTTTTTT. Translation: CATSRTSGRDEKLFF.

Only a few counts were recorded for this clonotype. The gene calls are TRBV6-1 and TRBJ2-7; the D call may be TRBD1 or TRBD2 (5 bases each). This CDR3 has 13 residues. Germline V gene lookup returns CDR1 MNHNS and CDR2 SASEGT. Trimming cost V 5 bases and J 3 bases, with 11 bases left between them. DNA of the CDR3: TGTGCCAGCAGTAAGAGGGGTCTCTACGAGCAGTACTTC. Its translation: CASSKRGLYEQYF.